This passage covers 14 T cell receptor beta chains from one sample sequenced in a study of T cells in Graves' hyperthyroidism and ophthalmopathy. Using RNA transcripts as the source, TCR beta CDR3 regions were amplified. The TCR CDR3 first-round RT-PCR relied on the HTBI primer set. TCRdb re-analysed the multiplex PCR reads in MiXCR, keeping a single row per CDR3 protein. This table has approximately 530,000 distinct CDR3 sequences, over 15% appearing once. Sequenced sample: blood. All receptors derive from a woman younger than 30 with Graves' hyperthyroidism.

This chain joins TRBV7-2 and TRBJ2-7; tentatively, D is TRBD1 (5 bases). This CDR3 contains 15 residues. Trimming cost V 6 bases and J 3 bases, with 18 bases left between them. Germline V gene data show CDR1 as SGHTA and CDR2 as FQGNSA. The CDR3 sequence is CASRYSQGRFYEQYF. The DNA of the CDR3 is TGTGCCAGCAGGTACTCCCAGGGAAGATTCTACGAGCAGTACTTC.

Ten or more counts support this clonotype. The chain has TRBV14 and TRBJ2-2, with 14 bases identical to TRBD2. With V trimmed by 3 bases and J by 3 bases, 6 bases remained unmatched. Germline lookup yields CDR1 SGHDN and CDR2 FVKESK. The CDR3 totals 18 residues. In DNA form, the CDR3 reads TGTGCCAGCAGCCACCGACTAGCGGGAGGGCCGGACACCGGGGAGCTGTTTTTT. Its protein product is CASSHRLAGGPDTGELFF. Full variable domain (missing parts from reference TRBV14 and TRBJ2-2): EAGVTQFPSHSVIEKGQTVTLRCDPISGHDNLYWYRRVMGKEIKFLLHFVKESKQDESGMPNNRFLAERTGGTYSTLKVQPAELEDSGVYFCASSHRLAGGPDTGELFFGEGSRLTVL.

The CDR3 is CASSLGTSGPTYEQYF. In DNA, the CDR3 is TGCGCCAGCAGCTTGGGTACTAGCGGGCCGACCTACGAGCAGTACTTC. The rearrangement joins TRBV5-1 to TRBJ2-7; 9 bases map to TRBD2. The CDR3 is made up of 16 amino acids. Trimming removed 0 bases from V and 2 bases from J; junction bases left unmatched: 6. Germline CDR1 and CDR2: SGHRS and YFSETQ.

Ten or more counts support this clonotype. This sequence joins TRBV12-3 or TRBV12-4 and TRBJ2-5; D is possibly TRBD2 (6 bases). The CDR3 has 17 residues. The ends were cut back, 2 bases at V and 0 bases at J, with 16 bases in the middle. The CDR3 coding sequence is TGTGCCAGCAGTTTATTCCAAGGCGGGGCGTACCAAGAGACCCAGTACTTC. It yields the protein CASSLFQGGAYQETQYF.

This clonotype has at least ten counts. The rearrangement links TRBV9 to TRBJ1-1, with no clear D. Germline loops: CDR1 SGDLS, CDR2 YYNGEE. This CDR3 is built from 15 residues. V lost 0 bases to trimming and J lost 1 base, with 10 bases between them. Written as DNA, the CDR3 is TGTGCCAGCAGCGTAGGGGCGGCCCCGAACACTGAAGCTTTCTTT. Translating it yields CASSVGAAPNTEAFF.

This clonotype was picked up a small number of times. J is TRBJ2-3 and V is TRBV29-1; D is uncertain. With 2 bases removed from V and 2 bases from J, the gap between germline ends came to 5 bases. The CDR3 runs to 12 residues. The germline gives CDR1 SQVTM, CDR2 ANQGSEA. CDR3 region: CSVEYFTDTQYF. CDR3 coding DNA: TGCAGCGTTGAATACTTCACAGATACGCAGTATTTT.

J is TRBJ1-2 and V is TRBV12-3 or TRBV12-4; unclear D gene. The CDR3 runs 13 residues. The V and J ends lost 6 bases and 2 bases respectively, with 10 bases between them. The CDR3 bases are TGTGCCAGCAGCCCCGCCAAAAACTATGGCTACACCTTC. This gives the protein CASSPAKNYGYTF.

This clonotype was seen at least ten times. The CDR3 reads CASILQGNYGYTF. The CDR3 DNA is TGTGCCAGCATTTTGCAGGGCAACTATGGCTACACCTTC. The chain employs TRBV28 and TRBJ1-2; weak D call: TRBD1 (5 bases). The CDR3 runs 13 residues. V lost 7 bases and J lost 2, with 11 bases in between. From germline, CDR1 is MDHEN and CDR2 SYDVKM.

This clonotype was recorded at least ten times. The chain employs TRBV24-1 and TRBJ2-5, with 12 bases matching TRBD2. This CDR3 has 16 amino acids. Germline CDR1 reads KGHDR; CDR2 reads SFDVKD. J lost 3 bases, V lost 5 bases, and 6 bases had no gene match. CDR3 nucleotides: TGTGCCACCAGTGGCGCTAGCGGGGGGGGGAAAGAGACCCAGTACTTC. Translated, it gives CATSGASGGGKETQYF.

V and J are TRBV5-1 and TRBJ1-1, with a weak D call TRBD1 (5 bases). The length of the CDR3 is 14 residues. Germline CDR1 SGHRS, CDR2 YFSETQ. V lost 2 bases and J lost 0, with 8 bases in between. The CDR3 sequence is CASSFRVLNTEAFF. CDR3 coding DNA: TGCGCCAGCAGCTTCAGGGTATTGAACACTGAAGCTTTCTTT. Looking up the rest from reference TRBV5-1 and TRBJ1-1 gives the full variable domain: KAGVTQTPRYLIKTRGQQVTLSCSPISGHRSVSWYQQTPGQGLQFLFEYFSETQRNKGNFPGRFSGRQFSNSRSEMNVSTLELGDSALYLCASSFRVLNTEAFFGQGTRLTVV.

The rearrangement links TRBV28 to TRBJ2-3, with TRBD2 identical over 9 bases. Germline assignment: CDR1 MDHEN and CDR2 SYDVKM. The length of the CDR3 is 17 residues. The J segment lost 0 bases and the V segment lost 4 bases, leaving 8 bases of the junction unmatched. In DNA, the CDR3 is TGTGCCAGCAGTTCCCTAGCGGGGTGGGCTAGCACAGATACGCAGTATTTT. Its translation: CASSSLAGWASTDTQYF.

This clonotype was recorded a few times. The chain is built from TRBV28 and TRBJ1-3, with 7 bases matching TRBD1. CDR1 is MDHEN, CDR2 SYDVKM, per germline. With V trimmed by 6 bases and J by 1 base, 6 bases remained unmatched. The CDR3 is 15 residues long. The CDR3 nucleotides are TGTGCCAGCAGCGGACAGGTGATGTCTGGAAACACCATATATTTT. It specifies CASSGQVMSGNTIYF. The entire variable domain, with the rest obtained from reference TRBV28 and TRBJ1-3, is as follows: DVKVTQSSRYLVKRTGEKVFLECVQDMDHENMFWYRQDPGLGLRLIYFSYDVKMKEKGDIPEGYSVSREKKERFSLILESASTNQTSMYLCASSGQVMSGNTIYFGEGSWLTVV.

The chain joins TRBV11-3 to TRBJ1-2; D may be TRBD1 (5 bases). This CDR3 has 12 amino acids. Trimming removed 4 bases at V and 7 bases at J, with 10 bases between. From germline, CDR1 is SGHNT and CDR2 YENEEA. The CDR3 sequence is CASSSSGPGYTF. DNA for the CDR3: TGTGCCAGCAGCTCATCAGGGCCTGGCTACACCTTC.

The table lists this clonotype with a few counts. The chain uses TRBV6-6 and TRBJ2-7; D is uncertain. The V and J ends lost 2 bases and 1 base respectively, with 9 bases between them. This CDR3 is built from 14 residues. Germline-derived CDR1 and CDR2 are MNHNY and SVGAGI (reference sequence). In DNA, the CDR3 is TGTGCCAGCAGTTACGATCAGAGTTCCTACGAGCAGTACTTC. Its translation is CASSYDQSSYEQYF.